A single sample gave rise to the 14 T cell receptor beta chains below, sequenced in a study of CD8+CD57+ T cells in acquired aplastic anemia. Profiling of TCR beta VDJ combinations and CDR3 sequences used genomic DNA as template. TCRdb itself ran the reads through MiXCR, one entry per CDR3 protein. This sample carries 170,000 or so distinct CDR3 sequences, about 50% of them seen once, and the ten largest clones take about 30%. Whoever was chosen for sequencing had shown CD8+CD57+ cell expansion by flow cytometry. Specimen: sorted CD4+, CD8+, or CD8+CD57+ T cells (not recorded which) from PBMCs. These receptors all come from a human donor with aplastic anemia.

This clonotype was counted between two and nine times. V is TRBV3-1 and J is TRBJ2-7; 7 bases agree with TRBD2. The CDR3 is 17 residues long. J lost 2 bases, V lost 1 base, and 11 bases had no gene match. Germline V CDR1 and CDR2: LGHDT, YNNKEL (reference sequence). The chain's CDR3 is CASSQVWSGTLPYEQYF. The CDR3 region has the DNA TGTGCCAGCAGCCAAGTATGGAGCGGGACCCTACCCTACGAGCAGTACTTC.

This clonotype was counted ten times or more. The rearrangement uses TRBV24-1 and TRBJ2-7, with D perhaps being TRBD1 or TRBD2 (5 bases each). Trimming pared 9 bases from V and 2 bases from J, leaving 13 bases between. This CDR3 has 13 amino acids. In germline, CDR1 is KGHDR, CDR2 SFDVKD. For the CDR3, the DNA is TGTGCCACCTCCGGGGCGGCAACCTACGAGCAGTACTTC. This translates into CATSGAATYEQYF.

The V call is TRBV2, the J call TRBJ2-7, with D tentatively TRBD1 (6 bases). Trimming left V 6 bases short and J 8 bases short, with 14 bases between. CDR1 and CDR2 from the germline V gene are SNHLY and FYNNEI. The CDR3 length is 12 residues. This chain's CDR3 is CASRDTGIQQYF. Written as DNA, the CDR3 is TGTGCCAGCAGGGATACAGGGATCCAGCAGTACTTC.

This clonotype appeared many times. This chain joins TRBV6-5 and TRBJ2-7; TRBD1 aligns across 10 bases. Germline V gene lookup returns CDR1 MNHEY and CDR2 SVGAGI. V shed 6 bases and J 2 bases; nucleotides not matched to a gene: 4. The CDR3 extends over 14 amino acids. CDR3 bases: TGTGCCAGCAGCTACGGGACAGGGGCCTACGAGCAGTACTTC. This translates into CASSYGTGAYEQYF.

In nucleotides, the CDR3 is TGTGCCACCAGCAGAGATGCCAGGATCCAAGAGACCCAGTACTTC. Protein sequence: CATSRDARIQETQYF. V and J are TRBV15 and TRBJ2-5; D is undetermined. The CDR3 totals 15 residues. Trimming took off 0 bases at V and 1 base at J, with 9 bases between the two ends. Germline V lookup: CDR1 LNHNV, CDR2 YYDKDF (reference sequence).

This clonotype was found many times. The chain recombines TRBV24-1 with TRBJ2-1; D gene ambiguous. V lost 0 bases and J lost 3, with 5 bases in between. This CDR3 has 14 amino acids. Germline lookup yields CDR1 KGHDR and CDR2 SFDVKD. CDR3: CATSDLGSYNEQFF. The CDR3 nucleotides are TGTGCCACCAGTGATTTGGGCAGCTACAATGAGCAGTTCTTC.

Notes on this clonotype: This may come from a read error, since a much larger clone is one base off. The chain combines TRBV2 with TRBJ1-1; no reliable D call. V was pared by 5 bases and J by 1 base, with 17 bases between. CDR1 is SNHLY, CDR2 FYNNEI, per germline. CDR3 length equals 16 residues. CDR3 protein: CASSLEVGHKNTEAFF. The CDR3 bases are TGTGCCAGCAGTTTAGAGGTCGGGCACAAGAACACTGAAGCTTTCTTT. The full variable domain, with the rest looked up from reference TRBV2 and TRBJ1-1, is EPEVTQTPSHQVTQMGQEVILRCVPISNHLYFYWYRQILGQKVEFLVSFYNNEISEKSEIFDDQFSVERPDGSNFTLKIRSTKLEDSAMYFCASSLEVGHKNTEAFFGQGTRLTVV.

In its sample, this clonotype was seen a few times. The chain couples TRBV19 to TRBJ1-1; D not certain. The germline V gene encodes CDR1 LNHDA and CDR2 SQIVND (reference sequence). Trimming stripped 0 bases from V and 3 bases from J, with 8 bases between. This CDR3 comprises 14 residues. The CDR3 sequence is CASSIDRGHTEAFF. The CDR3 coding sequence is TGTGCCAGTAGTATAGATCGGGGTCACACTGAAGCTTTCTTT.

This clonotype was recorded at least ten times. The gene calls are TRBV12-3 or TRBV12-4 and TRBJ2-1; perhaps TRBD2 as D (6 bases). This CDR3 is built from 14 residues. Trimming removed 6 bases at V and 5 bases at J, with 14 bases between. The CDR3 coding sequence is TGTGCCAGCAGCCCACCGGGACTCAACAATGAGCAGTTCTTC. Its translation is CASSPPGLNNEQFF.

V gene TRBV14 combines with J gene TRBJ2-5; 7 positions agree with TRBD2. Losses at the gene ends were 3 bases for V and 2 bases for J; bases not matched to a gene: 3. Germline V gene lookup returns CDR1 SGHDN and CDR2 FVKESK. CDR3 length: 14 residues. CDR3 coding DNA: TGTGCCAGCAGCCACCTAGCGGTTCAAGAGACCCAGTACTTC. As protein: CASSHLAVQETQYF.

This clonotype has ten or more counts. V and J are TRBV19 and TRBJ1-5; D may be TRBD1 (5 bases). Per the germline V gene, CDR1 is LNHDA and CDR2 is SQIVND (reference sequence). With 6 bases removed from V and 0 bases from J, the gap between germline ends came to 12 bases. The CDR3 contains 15 residues. In DNA, the CDR3 is TGTGCCAGTAGCGACAGCGACTATAGCAATCAGCCCCAGCATTTT. Translation gives CASSDSDYSNQPQHF.

In this sample, this clonotype turned up many times. V is TRBV5-1 and J is TRBJ1-1, with 7 bases that match TRBD1. This CDR3 is built from 13 residues. Germline trimming cut 4 bases from V and 3 bases from J; bases unmatched to any gene: 3. CDR1 is SGHRS and CDR2 is YFSETQ in the germline V gene. The chain's CDR3 is CASSVGQDTEAFF. CDR3 DNA: TGCGCCAGCAGCGTCGGACAGGACACTGAAGCTTTCTTT.

This clonotype was seen ten or more times. The chain carries TRBV6-1 and TRBJ2-7; D ambiguous. Germline loops: CDR1 MNHNS, CDR2 SASEGT. The ends were cut back, 5 bases at V and 1 base at J, with 9 bases in the middle. There are 13 residues in the CDR3. Here the CDR3 DNA reads TGTGCCAGCAGTCGGACGTCTTCCTACGAGCAGTACTTC. This codes for CASSRTSSYEQYF.

This clonotype was detected ten times or more. This chain links TRBV11-3 with TRBJ2-7; 9 bases map to TRBD2. V gave up 0 bases and J gave up 7 bases; unmatched junction bases: 7. CDR1 is SGHNT and CDR2 is YENEEA in the germline V gene. This CDR3 spans 15 amino acids. As DNA, the CDR3 is TGTGCCAGCAGCTTAGATCGCGGGAGGGCCGGGGAGCAGTACTTC. The encoded protein is CASSLDRGRAGEQYF.